These 15 T cell receptor beta chains originate from one sample sequenced in a study of blood T cell repertoires in COVID-19. Sequencing used immunoSEQ multiplex PCR; TCRdb keeps in-frame clones, though not all of them. Of approximately 220,000 clones in the sample, about four fifths were seen once. The material sequenced was peripheral blood. Every receptor here comes from a woman aged 35 to 49 with active or convalescent COVID-19.

The V gene is TRBV6-5, the J gene TRBJ2-1; D unresolved. The germline V gene encodes CDR1 MNHEY and CDR2 SVGAGI. This CDR3 has 16 residues. Trimming shortened V by 0 bases and J by 4 bases, and 13 bases separated the two germline ends. In DNA, the CDR3 is TGTGCCAGCAGTTACTCGGATGGGCTTGGGTACAATGAGCAGTTCTTC. Translating it yields CASSYSDGLGYNEQFF.

The chain couples TRBV2 to TRBJ1-1, with D unresolved. V shed 7 bases and J shed 5 bases, with 14 bases lying between them. Germline values: CDR1 SNHLY, CDR2 FYNNEI. CDR3 length: 13 residues. The CDR3 DNA is TGTGCCAGCATTCGAGGGTGGCGGACTGAAGCTTTCTTT. Protein sequence: CASIRGWRTEAFF.

This chain connects TRBV5-6 to TRBJ1-3, with TRBD1 matching over 7 bases. Germline assignment: CDR1 SGHDT and CDR2 YYEEEE. The CDR3 length is 14 residues. Unmatched junction bases numbered 5, after V lost 6 bases and J lost 2 bases. This chain's CDR3 is CASTPDRAGNTIYF. The CDR3 DNA sequence: TGTGCCAGCACCCCCGACAGGGCTGGAAACACCATATATTTT.

Remarks on this clone: The germline gene is not matched at one end of the junction; a read error may be the cause. The V call is TRBV7-7, the J call TRBJ2-5; D remains unclear. The CDR3 extends over 15 amino acids. Germline CDR1 is SSHAT and CDR2 is FNYEAQ (reference sequence). The DNA of the CDR3 is TGTGCTAGCAGCTTTTCCCCTCAAGCCCAAGAGACCCAGTACTTC. Encoded protein: CASSFSPQAQETQYF. The full variable domain, its missing parts supplied by reference TRBV7-7 and TRBJ2-5, is GAGVSQSPRYKVTKRGQDVTLRCDPISSHATLYWYQQALGQGPEFLTYFNYEAQPDKSGLPSDRFSAERPEGSISTLTIQRTEQRDSAMYRCASSFSPQAQETQYFGPGTRLLVL.

The V and J genes are TRBV19 and TRBJ2-5; perhaps TRBD1 as D (6 bases). The CDR3 runs to 16 residues. Trimming left V 3 bases short and J 1 base short, with 15 bases between. CDR1 is LNHDA and CDR2 is SQIVND in the germline V gene (reference sequence). The CDR3 protein is CASSMTRTAIQETQYF. The CDR3 DNA reads as TGTGCCAGTAGTATGACCCGGACAGCCATCCAAGAGACCCAGTACTTC. Combining the CDR3 with reference TRBV19 and TRBJ2-5 gives the whole variable domain DGGITQSPKYLFRKEGQNVTLSCEQNLNHDAMYWYRQDPGQGLRLIYYSQIVNDFQKGDIAEGYSVSREKKESFPLTVTSAQKNPTAFYLCASSMTRTAIQETQYFGPGTRLLVL.

CDR3 protein: CATSDYRKGGYTGELFF. The CDR3 region has the DNA TGTGCCACCAGTGATTATCGCAAAGGGGGTTACACCGGGGAGCTGTTTTTT. V and J are TRBV24-1 and TRBJ2-2, with D perhaps matching TRBD1 (6 bases). Deletions cut 2 bases from V and 3 bases from J, with 15 bases between. In germline, CDR1 is KGHDR, CDR2 SFDVKD. This CDR3 contains 17 residues.

This sequence joins TRBV5-1 and TRBJ2-5; 8 nucleotides match TRBD2. Looked up from germline, CDR1 is SGHRS and CDR2 is YFSETQ. The CDR3 length is 15 residues. V was pared by 1 base and J by 5 bases, with 7 bases of the junction left unmatched. The CDR3 coding sequence is TGCGCCAGCAGCTTGCTCGGCGGGGGGACGGAGACCCAGTACTTC. Protein: CASSLLGGGTETQYF.

To note about this clone: Other DNA sequences within the sample encode an identical CDR3. V gene TRBV4-2 combines with J gene TRBJ1-4, with 7 bases lining up with TRBD1. The germline gives CDR1 LGHNA, CDR2 YNFKEQ. The CDR3 totals 14 residues. Trimming took 1 base from V and 5 from J; bases not matched to a gene: 1. The CDR3 loop is CASSQGGGNEKLFF. For the CDR3, the DNA is TGTGCCAGCAGCCAAGGAGGGGGCAATGAAAAACTGTTTTTT.

This rearrangement joins TRBV11-2 to TRBJ2-7, with D perhaps matching TRBD1 (5 bases). The germline V gene encodes CDR1 SGHAT and CDR2 FQNNGV. The CDR3 covers 12 residues. Trimming cost V 2 bases and J 6 bases, with 8 bases left between them. CDR3 loop: CASSLRGSEQYF. DNA for the CDR3: TGTGCCAGCAGCTTAAGGGGTTCCGAGCAGTACTTC.

V and J are TRBV7-3 and TRBJ2-1; TRBD2 might be the D (5 bases). The CDR3 contains 15 residues. Per the germline V gene, CDR1 is SGHTA and CDR2 is FQGTGA. The V end was cut by 4 bases, the J end by 2 bases, with 12 bases between. This chain's CDR3 is CASSSTSLPYNEQFF. As DNA, the CDR3 is TGTGCCAGCAGCTCCACTAGTCTACCCTACAATGAGCAGTTCTTC.

The V gene is TRBV5-1, the J gene TRBJ1-2; possible D gene TRBD1, 6 bases. Trimming left V 0 bases short and J 8 bases short, with 17 bases between. Germline V gene lookup returns CDR1 SGHRS and CDR2 YFSETQ. The CDR3 covers 15 residues. CDR3 in amino acids: CASSLGRGGTEGYTF. The CDR3 nucleotides are TGCGCCAGCAGCTTGGGAAGGGGGGGCACGGAGGGCTACACCTTC.

The chain couples TRBV5-1 to TRBJ1-3, with 8 nucleotides matching TRBD1. This CDR3 region has 15 residues. Germline trimming cut 4 bases from V and 2 bases from J; bases unmatched to any gene: 5. Germline V lookup: CDR1 SGHRS, CDR2 YFSETQ. CDR3 coding DNA: TGCGCCAGCAGCCCAGCAGGGGGCCCTGGAAACACCATATATTTT. Translation: CASSPAGGPGNTIYF.

CDR3 residues: CASSLGSQETQYF. The CDR3 region has the DNA TGTGCCAGCAGCTTAGGGAGCCAAGAGACCCAGTACTTC. This sequence joins TRBV7-9 and TRBJ2-5; D gene unclear. Germline CDR1 and CDR2: SEHNR and FQNEAQ (reference sequence). Trimming stripped 1 base from V and 1 base from J, with 4 bases between. The CDR3 length is 13 residues.

The CDR3 is CATSDAGTAGNTIYF. The DNA of the CDR3 is TGTGCCACCAGTGATGCCGGGACAGCAGGAAACACCATATATTTT. The rearrangement links TRBV24-1 to TRBJ1-3; 7 nucleotides align to TRBD1. The CDR3 consists of 15 residues. Losses at the gene ends were 3 bases for V and 4 bases for J; bases not matched to a gene: 5. CDR1 KGHDR and CDR2 SFDVKD come from the germline V gene.

The J gene is TRBJ1-5, the V gene TRBV5-1, with 9 bases identical to TRBD1. V was pared by 4 bases and J by 5 bases, with 10 bases of the junction left unmatched. Germline V gene lookup returns CDR1 SGHRS and CDR2 YFSETQ. The CDR3 contains 16 residues. CDR3: CASSPHGTGTDQPQHF. CDR3 sequence (DNA): TGCGCCAGCAGCCCCCACGGGACAGGGACCGATCAGCCCCAGCATTTT.